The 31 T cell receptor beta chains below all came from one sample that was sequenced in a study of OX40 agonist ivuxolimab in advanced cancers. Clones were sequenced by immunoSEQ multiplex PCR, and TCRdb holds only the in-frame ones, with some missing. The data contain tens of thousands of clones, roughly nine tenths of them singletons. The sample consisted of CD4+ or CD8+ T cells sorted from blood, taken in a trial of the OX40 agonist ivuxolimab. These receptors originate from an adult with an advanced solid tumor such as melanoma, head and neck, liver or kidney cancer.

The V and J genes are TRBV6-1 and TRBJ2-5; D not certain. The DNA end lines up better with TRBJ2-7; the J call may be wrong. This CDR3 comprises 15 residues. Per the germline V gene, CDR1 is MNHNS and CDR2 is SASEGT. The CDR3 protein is CASTLRAHSSYEQYF. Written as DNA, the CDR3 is TGTGCCAGCACCCTTAGGGCCCACAGCTCCTACGAGCAGTACTTC.

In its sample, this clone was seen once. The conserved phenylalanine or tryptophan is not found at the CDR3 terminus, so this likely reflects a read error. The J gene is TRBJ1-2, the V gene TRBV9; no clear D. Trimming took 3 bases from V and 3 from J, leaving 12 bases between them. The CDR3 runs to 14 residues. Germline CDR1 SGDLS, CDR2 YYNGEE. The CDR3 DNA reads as TGTGCCAGCAGCGCCGTCTCCTCGTACTATGGCTACACCTCC. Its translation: CASSAVSSYYGYTS.

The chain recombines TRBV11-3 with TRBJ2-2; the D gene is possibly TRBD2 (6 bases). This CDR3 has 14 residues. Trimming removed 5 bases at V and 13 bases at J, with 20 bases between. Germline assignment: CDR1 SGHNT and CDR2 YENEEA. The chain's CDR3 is CASSPGGAAGGLFF. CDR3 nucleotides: TGTGCCAGCAGCCCAGGAGGGGCCGCTGGCGGGCTGTTTTTT.

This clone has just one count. The CDR3 protein is CSGLAGETQYF. CDR3 DNA sequence: TGCAGCGGACTAGCGGGAGAGACCCAGTACTTC. The chain has TRBV20-1 and TRBJ2-5, with 11 bases lining up with TRBD2. The CDR3 spans 11 residues. Germline V CDR1 and CDR2: DFQATT, SNEGSKA (reference sequence).

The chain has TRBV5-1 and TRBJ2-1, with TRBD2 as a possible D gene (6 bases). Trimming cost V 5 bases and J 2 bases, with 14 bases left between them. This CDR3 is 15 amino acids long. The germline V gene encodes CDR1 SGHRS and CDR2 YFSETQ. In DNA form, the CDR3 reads TGCGCCAGCAGTATGGAGGGTAACACCTACAATGAGCAGTTCTTC. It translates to CASSMEGNTYNEQFF.

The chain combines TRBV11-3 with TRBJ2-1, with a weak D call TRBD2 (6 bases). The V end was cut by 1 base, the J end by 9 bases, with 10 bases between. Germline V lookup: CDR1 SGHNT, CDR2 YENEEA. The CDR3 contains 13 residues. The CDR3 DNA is TGTGCCAGCAGCTTAGTGACGGAGGGTGAGCAGTTCTTC. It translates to CASSLVTEGEQFF.

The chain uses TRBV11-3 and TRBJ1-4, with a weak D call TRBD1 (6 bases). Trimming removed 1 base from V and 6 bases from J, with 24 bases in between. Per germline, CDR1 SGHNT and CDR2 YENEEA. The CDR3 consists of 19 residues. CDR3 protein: CASSLGQEVSENLDEKLFF. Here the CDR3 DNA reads TGTGCCAGCAGCTTAGGACAGGAGGTTAGTGAGAACCTTGATGAAAAACTGTTTTTT.

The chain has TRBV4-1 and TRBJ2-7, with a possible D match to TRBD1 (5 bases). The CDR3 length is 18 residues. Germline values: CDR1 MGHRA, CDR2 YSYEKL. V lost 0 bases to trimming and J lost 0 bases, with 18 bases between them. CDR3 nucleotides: TGCGCCAGCAGCCAAGATAAGAGTCTAGGGGTTGACTCCTACGAGCAGTACTTC. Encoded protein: CASSQDKSLGVDSYEQYF.

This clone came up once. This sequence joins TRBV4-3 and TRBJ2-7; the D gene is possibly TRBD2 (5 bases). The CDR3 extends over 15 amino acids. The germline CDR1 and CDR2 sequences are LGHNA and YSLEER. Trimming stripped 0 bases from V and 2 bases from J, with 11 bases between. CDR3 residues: CASSQEGSGTYEQYF. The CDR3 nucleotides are TGCGCCAGCAGCCAAGAGGGGAGCGGAACCTACGAGCAGTACTTC.

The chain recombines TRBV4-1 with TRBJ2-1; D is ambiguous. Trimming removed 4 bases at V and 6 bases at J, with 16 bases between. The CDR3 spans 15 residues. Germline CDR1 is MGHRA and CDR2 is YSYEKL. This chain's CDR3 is CASSLRSQDCNEQFF. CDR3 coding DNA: TGCGCCAGCAGCCTTCGGTCCCAGGATTGCAATGAGCAGTTCTTC.

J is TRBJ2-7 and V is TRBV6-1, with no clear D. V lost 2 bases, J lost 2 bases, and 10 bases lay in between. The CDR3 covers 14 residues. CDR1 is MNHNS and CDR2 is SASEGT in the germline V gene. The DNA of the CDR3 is TGTGCCAGCAGTGAATTCGGCCTCGCCTACGAGCAGTACTTC. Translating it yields CASSEFGLAYEQYF.

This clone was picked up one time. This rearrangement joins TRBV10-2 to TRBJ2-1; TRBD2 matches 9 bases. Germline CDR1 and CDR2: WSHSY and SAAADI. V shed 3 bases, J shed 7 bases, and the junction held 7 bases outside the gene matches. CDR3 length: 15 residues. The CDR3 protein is CASSDGGRAGNEQFF. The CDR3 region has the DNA TGCGCCAGCAGTGATGGCGGGAGGGCCGGGAATGAGCAGTTCTTC.

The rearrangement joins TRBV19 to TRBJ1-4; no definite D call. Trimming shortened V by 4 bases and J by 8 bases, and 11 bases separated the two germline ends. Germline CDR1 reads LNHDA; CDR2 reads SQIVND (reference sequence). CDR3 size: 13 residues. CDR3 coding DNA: TGTGCCAGTAGTAACCGACCACAAGAAAAACTGTTTTTT. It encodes CASSNRPQEKLFF.

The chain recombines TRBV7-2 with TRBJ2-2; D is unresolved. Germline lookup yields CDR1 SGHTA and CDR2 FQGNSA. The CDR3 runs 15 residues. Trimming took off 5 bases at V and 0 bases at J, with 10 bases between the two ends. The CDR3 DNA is TGTGCCAGCAGCCTAAAGTTCGCGAACACCGGGGAGCTGTTTTTT. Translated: CASSLKFANTGELFF. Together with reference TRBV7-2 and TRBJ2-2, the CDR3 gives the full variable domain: GAGVSQSPSNKVTEKGKDVELRCDPISGHTALYWYRQSLGQGLEFLIYFQGNSAPDKSGLPSDRFSAERTGGSVSTLTIQRTQQEDSAVYLCASSLKFANTGELFFGEGSRLTVL.

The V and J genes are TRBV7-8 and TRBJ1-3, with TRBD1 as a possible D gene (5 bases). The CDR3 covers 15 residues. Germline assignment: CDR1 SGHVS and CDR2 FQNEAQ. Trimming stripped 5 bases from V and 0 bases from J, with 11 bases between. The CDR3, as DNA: TGTGCCAGCAGCGAGACAGATATCTCTGGAAACACCATATATTTT. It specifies CASSETDISGNTIYF.

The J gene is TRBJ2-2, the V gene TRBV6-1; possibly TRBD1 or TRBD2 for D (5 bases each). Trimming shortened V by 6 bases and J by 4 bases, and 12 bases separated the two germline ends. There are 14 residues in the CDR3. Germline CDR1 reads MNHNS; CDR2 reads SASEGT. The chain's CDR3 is CASRNLGTTGELFF. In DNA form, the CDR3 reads TGTGCCAGCAGAAATCTCGGGACCACCGGGGAGCTGTTTTTT.

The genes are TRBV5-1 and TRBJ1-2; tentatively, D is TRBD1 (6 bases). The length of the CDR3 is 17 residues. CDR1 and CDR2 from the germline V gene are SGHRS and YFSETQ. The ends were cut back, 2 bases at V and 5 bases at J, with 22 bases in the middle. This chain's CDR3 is CASSLEWRGVSPYGYTF. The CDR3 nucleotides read TGCGCCAGCAGCTTAGAGTGGAGGGGGGTCTCTCCTTATGGCTACACCTTC.

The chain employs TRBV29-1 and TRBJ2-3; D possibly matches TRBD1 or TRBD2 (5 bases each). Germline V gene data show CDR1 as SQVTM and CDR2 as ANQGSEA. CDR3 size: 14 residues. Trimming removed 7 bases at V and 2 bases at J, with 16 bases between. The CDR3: CSGGLTGLTDTQYF. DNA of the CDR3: TGCAGCGGCGGTCTGACGGGGCTCACAGATACGCAGTATTTT.

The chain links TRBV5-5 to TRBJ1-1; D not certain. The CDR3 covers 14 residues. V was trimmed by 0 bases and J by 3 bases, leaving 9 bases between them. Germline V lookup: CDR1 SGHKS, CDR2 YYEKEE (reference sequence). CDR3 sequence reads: CASSLGAGDTEAFF. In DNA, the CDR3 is TGTGCCAGCAGCTTGGGGGCTGGCGACACTGAAGCTTTCTTT.

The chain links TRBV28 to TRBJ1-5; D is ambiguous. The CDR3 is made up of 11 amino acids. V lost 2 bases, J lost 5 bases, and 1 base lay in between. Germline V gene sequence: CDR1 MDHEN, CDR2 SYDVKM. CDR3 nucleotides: TGTGCCAGCAGTTTAGATCAGCCCCAGCATTTT. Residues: CASSLDQPQHF.

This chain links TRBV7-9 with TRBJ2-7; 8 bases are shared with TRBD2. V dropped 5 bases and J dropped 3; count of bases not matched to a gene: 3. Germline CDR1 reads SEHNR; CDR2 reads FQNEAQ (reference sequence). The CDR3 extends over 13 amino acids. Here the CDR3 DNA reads TGTGCCAGCAGCACAACTAGCGGCTACGAGCAGTACTTC. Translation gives CASSTTSGYEQYF. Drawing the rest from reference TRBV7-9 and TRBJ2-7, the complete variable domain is DTGVSQNPRHKITKRGQNVTFRCDPISEHNRLYWYRQTLGQGPEFLTYFQNEAQLEKSRLLSDRFSAERPKGSFSTLEIQRTEQGDSAMYLCASSTTSGYEQYFGPGTRLTVT.

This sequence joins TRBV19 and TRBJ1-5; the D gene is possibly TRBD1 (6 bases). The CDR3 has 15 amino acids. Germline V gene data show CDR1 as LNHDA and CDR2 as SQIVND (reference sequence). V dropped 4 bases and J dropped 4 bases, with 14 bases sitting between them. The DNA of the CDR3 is TGTGCCAGTAGTACACAGGGAGGAGAGAATCAGCCCCAGCATTTT. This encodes CASSTQGGENQPQHF.

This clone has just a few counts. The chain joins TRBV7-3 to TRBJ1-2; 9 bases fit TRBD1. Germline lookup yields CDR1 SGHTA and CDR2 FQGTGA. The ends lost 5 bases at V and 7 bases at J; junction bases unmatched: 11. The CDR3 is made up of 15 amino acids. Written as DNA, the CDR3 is TGTGCCAGCAGCCCCAGGACAGGGGAGATCTCTGGCTACACCTTC. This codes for CASSPRTGEISGYTF.

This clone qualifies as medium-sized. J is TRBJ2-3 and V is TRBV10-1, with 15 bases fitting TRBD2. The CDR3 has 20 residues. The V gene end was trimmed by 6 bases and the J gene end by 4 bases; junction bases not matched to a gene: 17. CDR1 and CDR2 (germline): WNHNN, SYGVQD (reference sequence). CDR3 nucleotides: TGCGCCAGCAGGGTACAAGGACTAGCGGGAGGGCTTGGTATTGCAGATACGCAGTATTTT. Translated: CASRVQGLAGGLGIADTQYF.

The CDR3 sequence is CASSEALGNTQYF. The CDR3 DNA reads as TGTGCCAGCAGTGAAGCGCTTGGTAATACGCAGTATTTT. The chain combines TRBV2 with TRBJ2-3; D is ambiguous. Trimming took 0 bases from V and 7 from J, leaving 8 bases between them. The CDR3 has 13 residues. CDR1 and CDR2 (germline): SNHLY, FYNNEI.

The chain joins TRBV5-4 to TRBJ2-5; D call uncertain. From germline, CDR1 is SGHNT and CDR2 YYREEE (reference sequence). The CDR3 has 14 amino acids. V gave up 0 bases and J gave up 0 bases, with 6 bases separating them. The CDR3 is CASSLGRDQETQYF. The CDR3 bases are TGTGCCAGCAGCTTGGGTCGAGACCAAGAGACCCAGTACTTC.

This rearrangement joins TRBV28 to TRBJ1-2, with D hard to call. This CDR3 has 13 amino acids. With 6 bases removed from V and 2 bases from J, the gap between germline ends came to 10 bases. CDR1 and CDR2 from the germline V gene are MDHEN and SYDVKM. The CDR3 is CASSRTQNYGYTF. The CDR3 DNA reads TGTGCCAGCAGCCGAACACAGAACTATGGCTACACCTTC.

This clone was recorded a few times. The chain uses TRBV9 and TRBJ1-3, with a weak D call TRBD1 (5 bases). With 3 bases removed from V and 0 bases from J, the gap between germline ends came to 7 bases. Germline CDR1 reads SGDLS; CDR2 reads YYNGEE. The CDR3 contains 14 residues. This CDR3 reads CASSGGTSGNTIYF. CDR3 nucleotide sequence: TGTGCCAGCAGCGGAGGGACCTCTGGAAACACCATATATTTT.

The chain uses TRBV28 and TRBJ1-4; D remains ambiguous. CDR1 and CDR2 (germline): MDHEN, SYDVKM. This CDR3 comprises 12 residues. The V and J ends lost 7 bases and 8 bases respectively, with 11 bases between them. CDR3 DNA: TGTGCCAGCATGAGAAGATCAGAAAAACTGTTTTTT. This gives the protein CASMRRSEKLFF.

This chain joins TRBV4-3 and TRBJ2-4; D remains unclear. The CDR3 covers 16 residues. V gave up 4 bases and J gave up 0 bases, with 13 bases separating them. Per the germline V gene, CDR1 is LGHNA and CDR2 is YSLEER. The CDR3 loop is CASSLGPTLAKNIQYF. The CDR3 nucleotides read TGCGCCAGCAGCCTCGGACCGACCCTAGCCAAAAACATTCAGTACTTC.

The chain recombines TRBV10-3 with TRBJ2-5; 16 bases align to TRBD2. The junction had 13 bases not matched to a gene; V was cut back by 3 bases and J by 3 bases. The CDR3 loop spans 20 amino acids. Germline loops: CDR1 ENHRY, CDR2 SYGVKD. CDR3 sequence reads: CAISDGSGAGTSGREETQYF. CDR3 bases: TGTGCCATCAGTGACGGGTCAGGAGCCGGGACTAGCGGGAGGGAAGAGACCCAGTACTTC.